The entry below describes one T cell receptor beta chain. Its antigen is undetermined. V shed 4 bases and J shed 5 bases, with 15 bases lying between them. The germline V gene has CDR1 SGHDN and CDR2 FVKESK. CDR3 length: 15 amino acids. These data originate in a study of shared clonotypes between healthy human individuals. Looking at the study overall: The donor pool was made up of two women and three men aged 18 to 49. Regarding the study as a whole: Clonotype sharing among donors likely depends on sequencing depth.

The repertoire was sequenced with immunoSEQ multiplex PCR; TCRdb's copy has only in-frame clones and lacks some. The sample shows hundreds of thousands of clones, about 95% of them seen only once. Naive CD8 populations comprised CD45RO-negative cells positively selected for CCR7, excluding terminally differentiated effector memory CD45RA+ cells. Sequencing used naive CD8+ T cells sorted from blood. The clonotype was recovered from a woman aged 25 to 39 in good health. The chain carries TRBV14 and TRBJ2-1, with D tentatively TRBD1 or TRBD2 (5 bases each). In DNA, the CDR3 is TGTGCCAGCAGCCCCGGGACCCTAATCAACAATGAGCAGTTCTTC. This codes for CASSPGTLINNEQFF. The complete variable domain, with remaining parts taken from reference TRBV14 and TRBJ2-1, reads EAGVTQFPSHSVIEKGQTVTLRCDPISGHDNLYWYRRVMGKEIKFLLHFVKESKQDESGMPNNRFLAERTGGTYSTLKVQPAELEDSGVYFCASSPGTLINNEQFFGPGTRLTVL.